A selection of T cell receptor beta chains follows, all from one sample in a study of Tregs in tolerant kidney transplant recipients. Only in-frame clones appear in the TCRdb table, and some are missing; sequencing was by immunoSEQ multiplex PCR. Among 50,000 to 80,000 clones, 98% were seen once, and the ten largest hold approximately 0.36%. The material sequenced was Tregs from blood, taken before the transplant. The receptors derive from a human donor who received a combined kidney and bone marrow transplant. CDR3s include the opening cysteine and the closing phenylalanine or tryptophan.

>TRBV6-5|TRBJ1-6
CASSYATGSYNSPLHF
>TRBV7-9|TRBJ1-1
CASSLGTGRVAEAFF
>TRBV5-1|TRBJ2-3
CASSLGYVGGRADTQYF
>TRBV19|TRBJ2-1
CATKRDSSYNEQFF
>TRBV29-1|TRBJ2-7
CSVRDNYEQYF
>TRBV19|TRBJ1-2
CATRRGTGIYGYTF
>TRBV25-1|TRBJ2-3
CASNDRAYTDTQYF
>TRBV6-4|TRBJ1-1
CASSAPRGLNTEAFF
>TRBV7-2|TRBJ2-6
CASSVRKTGANVLTF
>TRBV21-1|TRBJ1-5
CASSKVGQGRNQPQHF
>TRBV6-5|TRBJ2-7
CASSYSPGQVLYEQYF
>TRBV10-3|TRBJ2-2
CAISERIGGFTGELFF
>TRBV4-1|TRBJ1-5
CASSQGPGNNQPQHF
>TRBV20-1|TRBJ2-1
CSASFRNEQFF
>TRBV2|TRBJ2-7
CASKAGTGAHEQYF
>TRBV4-3|TRBJ2-7
CASSHRQGPYEQYF
>TRBV12-5|TRBJ1-1
CASGLEIRQGGTEAFF
>TRBV5-4|TRBJ2-3
CASSARGGLDTQYF